Below are 26 T cell receptor beta chains sequenced from a single sample in a study of shared clonotypes between healthy human individuals. Data came from immunoSEQ multiplex PCR; TCRdb stores just in-frame clones and leaves some out. The data hold over 850,000 clones, with around 82% observed a single time. Sequencing was performed on memory CD4+ T cells from PBMCs. The subset here: CD45RA-negative fraction. These receptors all stem from a man younger than 35 in good health. Some clones in this sample may be carry-over from other donors' samples.

This chain links TRBV19 with TRBJ1-1; unclear D gene. The CDR3 length is 14 residues. In germline, CDR1 is LNHDA, CDR2 SQIVND (reference sequence). The germline V and J ends were trimmed by 8 bases and 3 bases, with 16 bases remaining between them. Written as DNA, the CDR3 is TGTGCCAGTGCCCCAGGCACATATTACACTGAAGCTTTCTTT. The encoded protein is CASAPGTYYTEAFF. The entire variable domain, with the rest obtained from reference TRBV19 and TRBJ1-1, is as follows: DGGITQSPKYLFRKEGQNVTLSCEQNLNHDAMYWYRQDPGQGLRLIYYSQIVNDFQKGDIAEGYSVSREKKESFPLTVTSAQKNPTAFYLCASAPGTYYTEAFFGQGTRLTVV.

As concerns this clone: This may be a read error, as it is one base from a much larger clone. Other DNA sequences in the sample encode the same CDR3. The V and J genes are TRBV7-2 and TRBJ2-1, with 7 bases matching TRBD2. This CDR3 comprises 15 residues. The germline V gene has CDR1 SGHTA and CDR2 FQGNSA. J gave up 0 bases and V 2 bases, and 1 base lay outside the gene matches. The CDR3 DNA sequence: TGTGCCAGCAGCTTACGCGGGAGCTCCTACAATGAGCAGTTCTTC. Amino acid sequence: CASSLRGSSYNEQFF.

The chain combines TRBV7-8 with TRBJ2-1; D may match TRBD1 or TRBD2 (7 bases each). V was cut by 2 bases and J by 4 bases, with 18 bases left in between. This CDR3 is 17 amino acids long. Germline CDR1 SGHVS, CDR2 FQNEAQ. The CDR3, as DNA: TGTGCCAGCAGCTTAACGGGAGGACAGGTGACGTACAATGAGCAGTTCTTC. This translates into CASSLTGGQVTYNEQFF.

The chain combines TRBV28 with TRBJ2-5; TRBD1 or TRBD2 may be the D gene (5 bases each). Germline V CDR1 and CDR2: MDHEN, SYDVKM. V was shortened by 4 bases and J by 7 bases, with 13 bases between the two germline ends. CDR3 length: 13 residues. This chain's CDR3 is CASSSGTWGTQYF. DNA of the CDR3: TGTGCCAGCAGTTCCGGGACGTGGGGGACCCAGTACTTC.

The CDR3 sequence is CASSNQGTDEQYF. For the CDR3, the DNA is TGTGCCAGCAGCAACCAGGGTACGGACGAGCAGTACTTC. The rearrangement uses TRBV2 and TRBJ2-7; tentative D call: TRBD1 (5 bases). Germline assignment: CDR1 SNHLY and CDR2 FYNNEI. Between the trimmed V and J ends, which lost 6 bases and 5 bases, there was a span of 14 bases. The CDR3 is 13 amino acids.

This clone was seen only a few times. The CDR3 protein is CASSVVSVQDEQYF. CDR3 coding DNA: TGTGCCAGCAGTGTCGTGTCTGTTCAGGACGAGCAGTACTTC. The chain is built from TRBV2 and TRBJ2-7, with D uncertain. CDR3 length: 14 amino acids. V was pared by 4 bases and J by 5 bases, with 15 bases between. CDR1 SNHLY and CDR2 FYNNEI come from the germline V gene. Based on the CDR3 plus reference TRBV2 and TRBJ2-7, the full variable domain is EPEVTQTPSHQVTQMGQEVILRCVPISNHLYFYWYRQILGQKVEFLVSFYNNEISEKSEIFDDQFSVERPDGSNFTLKIRSTKLEDSAMYFCASSVVSVQDEQYFGPGTRLTVT.

The CDR3 protein is CASSPQSPGTDTQYF. CDR3 sequence (DNA): TGTGCCAGCAGCCCACAGAGCCCGGGCACAGATACGCAGTATTTT. The chain uses TRBV2 and TRBJ2-3; D uncertain. Germline V lookup: CDR1 SNHLY, CDR2 FYNNEI. The CDR3 length is 15 residues. Trimming stripped 6 bases from V and 1 base from J, with 14 bases between.

CDR3 DNA sequence: TGTGCCTGGACCCACCCGTCTGGGAGTACAGATACGCAGTATTTT. Amino acid sequence: CAWTHPSGSTDTQYF. The rearrangement links TRBV30 to TRBJ2-3; perhaps TRBD2 as D (5 bases). Trimming removed 4 bases at V and 3 bases at J, with 17 bases between. The CDR3 totals 15 residues. Germline assignment: CDR1 GTSNPN and CDR2 SVGIG (reference sequence). Filled out from reference TRBV30 and TRBJ2-3, the complete variable domain reads SQTIHQWPATLVQPVGSPLSLECTVEGTSNPNLYWYRQAAGRGLQLLFYSVGIGQISSEVPQNLSASRPQDRQFILSSKKLLLSDSGFYLCAWTHPSGSTDTQYFGPGTRLTVL.

The CDR3 nucleotides read TGCGCCAGCAGCTTGTACGAAGGGACCGGGGAGCTGTTTTTT. Its protein is CASSLYEGTGELFF. The gene calls are TRBV5-1 and TRBJ2-2; no clear D gene. The CDR3 length is 14 residues. Germline V gene sequence: CDR1 SGHRS, CDR2 YFSETQ. V lost 1 base, J lost 5 bases, and 9 bases lay in between. The whole variable domain, remainder taken from reference TRBV5-1 and TRBJ2-2, is KAGVTQTPRYLIKTRGQQVTLSCSPISGHRSVSWYQQTPGQGLQFLFEYFSETQRNKGNFPGRFSGRQFSNSRSEMNVSTLELGDSALYLCASSLYEGTGELFFGEGSRLTVL.

The chain recombines TRBV28 with TRBJ2-5; D tentatively fits TRBD1 or TRBD2 (5 bases each). The V end was cut by 8 bases, the J end by 2 bases, with 42 bases between. Germline CDR1 MDHEN, CDR2 SYDVKM. The length of the CDR3 is 23 residues. The CDR3 loop is CASGQELHFLIRGHESIQETQYF. CDR3 coding DNA: TGTGCCAGCGGCCAAGAGCTACACTTTCTCATCCGGGGCCACGAATCAATACAAGAGACCCAGTACTTC.

V gene TRBV4-1 combines with J gene TRBJ1-5; maybe TRBD1 (6 bases). V shed 4 bases and J shed 4 bases, with 8 bases lying between them. The CDR3 has 13 amino acids. From germline, CDR1 is MGHRA and CDR2 YSYEKL. CDR3 loop: CASSPTGNQPQHF. In nucleotides, the CDR3 is TGCGCCAGCAGCCCAACAGGGAATCAGCCCCAGCATTTT.

The chain uses TRBV5-1 and TRBJ2-7; D tentatively fits TRBD1 or TRBD2 (6 bases each). Germline CDR1 and CDR2: SGHRS and YFSETQ. This CDR3 has 15 amino acids. The germline V and J ends were trimmed by 0 bases and 3 bases, with 13 bases remaining between them. The CDR3 loop is CASSLEGGRSYEQYF. The CDR3 DNA reads as TGCGCCAGCAGCTTGGAGGGGGGACGCAGCTACGAGCAGTACTTC.

J is TRBJ1-4 and V is TRBV5-1; tentatively, D is TRBD1 (5 bases). The length of the CDR3 is 13 residues. Trimming took off 5 bases at V and 7 bases at J, with 12 bases between the two ends. Germline CDR1 SGHRS, CDR2 YFSETQ. The CDR3 nucleotides are TGCGCCAGCAGACGAGGGGAAGGTGAAAAACTGTTTTTT. Encoded protein: CASRRGEGEKLFF.

This clone has only a few counts. V gene TRBV29-1 combines with J gene TRBJ2-5; 8 nucleotides line up with TRBD2. The CDR3 totals 14 residues. Germline lookup yields CDR1 SQVTM and CDR2 ANQGSEA. The junction had 6 bases not matched to a gene; V was cut back by 4 bases and J by 2 bases. DNA for the CDR3: TGCAGCGTTGCTCTAGCGGGTATTCAAGAGACCCAGTACTTC. Translated: CSVALAGIQETQYF.

The J gene is TRBJ2-5, the V gene TRBV11-2; 8 bases match TRBD1. The J segment lost 2 bases and the V segment lost 4 bases, leaving 0 bases of the junction unmatched. The CDR3 runs 13 residues. Per the germline V gene, CDR1 is SGHAT and CDR2 is FQNNGV. DNA for the CDR3: TGTGCCAGCAGCTGGGACAGGCAAGAGACCCAGTACTTC. Its translation: CASSWDRQETQYF. The whole variable domain, remainder taken from reference TRBV11-2 and TRBJ2-5, is EAGVAQSPRYKIIEKRQSVAFWCNPISGHATLYWYQQILGQGPKLLIQFQNNGVVDDSQLPKDRFSAERLKGVDSTLKIQPAKLEDSAVYLCASSWDRQETQYFGPGTRLLVL.

The chain combines TRBV14 with TRBJ1-2; 8 bases agree with TRBD1. CDR3 length equals 16 residues. Per germline, CDR1 SGHDN and CDR2 FVKESK. V shed 4 bases, J shed 3 bases, and the junction held 10 bases outside the gene matches. CDR3 amino acids: CASSRPGDRPDYGYTF. The CDR3 DNA reads TGTGCCAGCAGCCGACCCGGGGACAGGCCAGACTATGGCTACACCTTC.

The chain couples TRBV11-2 to TRBJ2-7; D may be TRBD2 (6 bases). The germline V and J ends were trimmed by 2 bases and 0 bases, with 11 bases remaining between them. This CDR3 is built from 15 residues. Per the germline V gene, CDR1 is SGHAT and CDR2 is FQNNGV. Here the CDR3 reads CASSLWSTSSYEQYF. The DNA of the CDR3 is TGTGCCAGCAGCTTATGGTCGACTAGCTCCTACGAGCAGTACTTC.

The chain has TRBV18 and TRBJ1-4, with D unresolved. Germline assignment: CDR1 KGHSH and CDR2 LQKENI. This CDR3 is built from 14 residues. V was pared by 5 bases and J by 7 bases, with 14 bases between. The CDR3 loop is CASSVRRAAEKLFF. The CDR3, as DNA: TGTGCCAGCTCAGTGAGGAGGGCGGCTGAAAAACTGTTTTTT.

The chain carries TRBV30 and TRBJ2-5; 12 bases are shared with TRBD2. The germline V gene encodes CDR1 GTSNPN and CDR2 SVGIG (reference sequence). Trimming at V came to 3 bases and at J to 5 bases, leaving 7 bases not matched to a gene. The CDR3 covers 15 residues. The CDR3 DNA reads as TGTGCCTGGAGCCTGACTAGCGGGAGTTGGGAGACCCAGTACTTC. Translating gives CAWSLTSGSWETQYF. The entire variable domain, with the rest obtained from reference TRBV30 and TRBJ2-5, is as follows: SQTIHQWPATLVQPVGSPLSLECTVEGTSNPNLYWYRQAAGRGLQLLFYSVGIGQISSEVPQNLSASRPQDRQFILSSKKLLLSDSGFYLCAWSLTSGSWETQYFGPGTRLLVL.

V usage is TRBV6-5 and J usage is TRBJ2-3; possibly TRBD1 or TRBD2 for D (6 bases each). Trimming pared 6 bases from V and 4 bases from J, leaving 17 bases between. This CDR3 is built from 15 residues. CDR1 is MNHEY and CDR2 is SVGAGI in the germline V gene. This CDR3 is CASSPRGRGADTQYF. In DNA, the CDR3 is TGTGCCAGCAGCCCCCGGGGTAGGGGGGCAGATACGCAGTATTTT.

This clone has just a few counts. The chain carries TRBV7-2 and TRBJ2-1; 11 nucleotides agree with TRBD2. This CDR3 is 18 amino acids long. Germline loops: CDR1 SGHTA, CDR2 FQGNSA. Losses at the gene ends were 5 bases for V and 0 bases for J; bases not matched to a gene: 9. This chain's CDR3 is CASSPPGLAASSYNEQFF. In nucleotides, the CDR3 is TGTGCCAGCAGCCCCCCGGGACTAGCGGCCAGCTCCTACAATGAGCAGTTCTTC.

V and J are TRBV28 and TRBJ1-2; no clear D. Germline CDR1 reads MDHEN; CDR2 reads SYDVKM. The CDR3 covers 16 residues. The V end lost 4 bases, the J end lost 4 bases, and 19 bases lay between the germline ends. The CDR3 reads CASSSSTRDGVYGYTF. As DNA, the CDR3 is TGTGCCAGCAGTTCCTCGACCCGCGATGGGGTCTATGGCTACACCTTC.

The chain combines TRBV6-6 with TRBJ2-2; TRBD1 matches 7 bases. The junction had 4 bases not matched to a gene; V was cut back by 6 bases and J by 0 bases. Germline-derived CDR1 and CDR2 are MNHNY and SVGAGI (reference sequence). The CDR3 loop spans 15 amino acids. The CDR3 sequence is CASSLGTANTGELFF. CDR3 nucleotides: TGTGCCAGCAGCCTCGGGACAGCGAACACCGGGGAGCTGTTTTTT.

This clone was found once. Other DNA sequences in the same sample also yield this CDR3. The V call is TRBV28, the J call TRBJ2-7; D call uncertain. The CDR3 runs to 12 residues. The V and J ends lost 5 bases and 2 bases respectively, with 7 bases between them. CDR1 MDHEN and CDR2 SYDVKM come from the germline V gene. The CDR3 reads CASSQGPYEQYF. The CDR3, as DNA: TGTGCCAGCAGTCAAGGCCCCTACGAGCAGTACTTC. The variable domain in full, completed from reference TRBV28 and TRBJ2-7, reads DVKVTQSSRYLVKRTGEKVFLECVQDMDHENMFWYRQDPGLGLRLIYFSYDVKMKEKGDIPEGYSVSREKKERFSLILESASTNQTSMYLCASSQGPYEQYFGPGTRLTVT.

The chain uses TRBV2 and TRBJ2-1; 9 nucleotides align to TRBD1. The CDR3 spans 15 residues. Trimming at V came to 6 bases and at J to 0 bases, leaving 3 bases not matched to a gene. From germline, CDR1 is SNHLY and CDR2 FYNNEI. The DNA for the CDR3 is TGTGCCAGCAGGGCGGACAGGGGCTCCTACAATGAGCAGTTCTTC. It is translated as CASRADRGSYNEQFF.

Only a few counts were recorded for this clone. The chain links TRBV11-2 to TRBJ2-2; 9 bases line up with TRBD2. The CDR3 runs 17 residues. The J segment lost 6 bases and the V segment lost 5 bases, leaving 13 bases of the junction unmatched. Germline CDR1 SGHAT, CDR2 FQNNGV. The CDR3: CASSPLGVAGAAGELFF. The CDR3 DNA follows: TGTGCCAGCAGCCCCCTAGGAGTAGCGGGAGCAGCCGGGGAGCTGTTTTTT.